Here is one T cell receptor beta chain with its context. The method was immunoSEQ multiplex PCR; TCRdb's version includes in-frame clones alone and lacks a portion of them. The table has about 2.4 million clones, 80% to 95% seen once. Recent vaccinations or acute infections were absent in the healthy HIV-negative adult donors. The entry originates in a study of shared clonotypes between healthy human individuals. The specimen was naive CD4+ T cells from PBMCs. Subset specified: CD45RA+ positively selected. The source of this sequence is a man aged 18 to 30 in good health. Some clones in this sample may be carry-over from other donors' samples.

CDR3 region: CASSRRGRDRLYEQYF. As DNA, the CDR3 is TGTGCCAGCAGCCGAAGGGGGCGGGACAGGTTGTACGAGCAGTACTTC. The gene calls are TRBV5-6 and TRBJ2-7, with 8 bases lining up with TRBD1. This CDR3 comprises 16 residues. The V gene's germline CDR1 is SGHDT and CDR2 YYEEEE. With V trimmed by 4 bases and J by 4 bases, 13 bases remained unmatched.